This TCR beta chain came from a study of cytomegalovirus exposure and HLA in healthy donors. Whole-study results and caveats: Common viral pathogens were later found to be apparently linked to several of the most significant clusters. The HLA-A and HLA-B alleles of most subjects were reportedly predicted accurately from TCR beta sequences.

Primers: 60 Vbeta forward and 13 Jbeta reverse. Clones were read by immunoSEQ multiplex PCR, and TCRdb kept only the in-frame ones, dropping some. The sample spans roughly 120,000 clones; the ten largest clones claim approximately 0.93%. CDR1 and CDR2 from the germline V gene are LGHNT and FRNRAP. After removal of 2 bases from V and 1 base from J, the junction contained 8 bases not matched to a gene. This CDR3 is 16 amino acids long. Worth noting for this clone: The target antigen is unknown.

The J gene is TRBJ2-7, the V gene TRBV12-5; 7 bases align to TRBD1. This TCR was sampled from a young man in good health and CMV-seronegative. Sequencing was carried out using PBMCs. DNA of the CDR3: TGTGCTAGTGGTTTGAGTGTAGGACAGGTTTCCTACGAGCAGTACTTC. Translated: CASGLSVGQVSYEQYF.